These 10 T cell receptor beta chains came from one sample sequenced in a study of T cell responses to AZD1222 COVID-19 vaccine. Using immunoSEQ multiplex PCR, the repertoire was profiled, and TCRdb retains in-frame clones only, with some absent. The sample carries about 130,000 clones, over 85% recorded once. The sequencing used peripheral blood, collected on day 0 of AZD1222 vaccination. Source of these receptors: an adult in good health.

This clone was seen just once. This CDR3 is CASRAAGDREKLFF. The DNA for the CDR3 is TGTGCCAGCAGAGCTGCAGGGGATCGGGAAAAACTGTTTTTT. V gene TRBV27 combines with J gene TRBJ1-4, with a tentative D call TRBD1 (6 bases). The CDR3 has 14 amino acids. Between the trimmed V and J ends, which lost 6 bases and 8 bases, there was a span of 16 bases. Germline V gene sequence: CDR1 MNHEY, CDR2 SMNVEV (reference sequence).

J is TRBJ2-7 and V is TRBV7-6; D uncertain. The length of the CDR3 is 11 residues. Germline assignment: CDR1 SGHVS and CDR2 FNYEAQ. Deletions cut 2 bases from V and 2 bases from J, with 1 base between. The CDR3 is CASSLTYEQYF. The CDR3 coding sequence is TGTGCCAGCAGCTTAACCTACGAGCAGTACTTC.

This clone was seen more than once but under ten times. The chain combines TRBV5-1 with TRBJ1-5; maybe TRBD1 (5 bases). From germline, CDR1 is SGHRS and CDR2 YFSETQ. The CDR3 is 15 residues long. V shed 0 bases and J shed 2 bases, with 9 bases lying between them. The CDR3 region has the DNA TGCGCCAGCAGCTTGGAACCGGGGGGCAATCAGCCCCAGCATTTT. It yields the protein CASSLEPGGNQPQHF.

The rearrangement links TRBV28 to TRBJ1-3; possibly TRBD1 for D (6 bases). With 6 bases removed from V and 2 bases from J, the gap between germline ends came to 11 bases. Germline loops: CDR1 MDHEN, CDR2 SYDVKM. The CDR3 covers 14 residues. CDR3 protein: CASRLTGTGNTIYF. The DNA for the CDR3 is TGTGCCAGCAGGTTGACAGGAACTGGAAACACCATATATTTT. Based on the CDR3 plus reference TRBV28 and TRBJ1-3, the full variable domain is DVKVTQSSRYLVKRTGEKVFLECVQDMDHENMFWYRQDPGLGLRLIYFSYDVKMKEKGDIPEGYSVSREKKERFSLILESASTNQTSMYLCASRLTGTGNTIYFGEGSWLTVV.

This clone was detected once. This chain joins TRBV29-1 and TRBJ2-5, with TRBD1 matching over 9 bases. Trimming removed 7 bases from V and 3 bases from J; junction bases left unmatched: 3. Germline loops: CDR1 SQVTM, CDR2 ANQGSEA. The CDR3 has 12 amino acids. CDR3 region: CSGRTGEETQYF. The CDR3 DNA reads TGCAGCGGCCGGACAGGGGAAGAGACCCAGTACTTC.

The CDR3 sequence: CASSYSRRGPYEQYF. The CDR3 DNA reads TGTGCCAGCAGTTACTCACGAAGAGGACCCTACGAGCAGTACTTC. The chain recombines TRBV6-5 with TRBJ2-7, with unresolved D. The V gene lost 0 bases and the J gene lost 2 bases, with 11 bases spanning the gap. Germline CDR1 MNHEY, CDR2 SVGAGI. This CDR3 spans 15 amino acids.

This chain connects TRBV29-1 to TRBJ2-1, with D hard to call. The CDR3 covers 15 residues. The V end lost 4 bases, the J end lost 0 bases, and 13 bases lay between the germline ends. Per germline, CDR1 SQVTM and CDR2 ANQGSEA. CDR3 DNA sequence: TGCAGCGTTGTTGGCCTTCCTAGCTCCTACAATGAGCAGTTCTTC. Translating gives CSVVGLPSSYNEQFF.

For the CDR3, the DNA is TGTGCCAGCAGTTATCTAGCGGGAGGCTCCCATGAGCAGTTCTTC. Encoded protein: CASSYLAGGSHEQFF. The rearrangement uses TRBV6-2 or TRBV6-3 and TRBJ2-1; 11 positions agree with TRBD2. The trim removed 3 bases at V and 8 bases at J, leaving 6 bases unmatched. Germline CDR1 MNHEY, CDR2 SVGEGT. The CDR3 contains 15 residues.

This chain joins TRBV19 and TRBJ1-5; D is possibly TRBD1 (6 bases). Looked up from germline, CDR1 is LNHDA and CDR2 is SQIVND (reference sequence). The CDR3 loop spans 13 amino acids. V was cut by 6 bases and J by 7 bases, with 13 bases left in between. The CDR3 loop is CASSGGSRQPQHF. CDR3 bases: TGTGCCAGTAGCGGGGGCTCTCGGCAGCCCCAGCATTTT.

The chain has TRBV29-1 and TRBJ1-2; D is ambiguous. Between the trimmed V and J ends, which lost 2 bases and 8 bases, there was a span of 12 bases. The CDR3 has 12 residues. Germline values: CDR1 SQVTM, CDR2 ANQGSEA. CDR3 nucleotides: TGCAGCGTTGAAAGGTATCCGAAGGGCTACACCTTC. Protein product: CSVERYPKGYTF.